This TCR beta chain was obtained from a study of brain metastases from non-small cell lung cancer. Germline V CDR1 and CDR2: GTSNPN, SVGIG (reference sequence). The CDR3 loop spans 14 amino acids. Trimming cost V 4 bases and J 4 bases, with 15 bases left between them. Repertoires were generated with immunoSEQ multiplex PCR, while TCRdb's copy carries only in-frame clones and drops some. The sample carries 980 or so clones, 85% to 95% recorded once. What was sequenced was tumor-adjacent normal tissue. The clonotype comes from a donor at least 40 years old with non-small cell lung cancer. The rearrangement uses TRBV30 and TRBJ2-3, with a weak D call TRBD2 (6 bases). The CDR3 nucleotides are TGTGCCTGGAACCTCGGGGGTCGACCAGATACGCAGTATTTT. Translating gives CAWNLGGRPDTQYF.